Listed below are T cell receptor beta chains from one sample, sequenced in a study of T cell responses to AZD1222 COVID-19 vaccine. The assay was immunoSEQ multiplex PCR, and TCRdb's table has in-frame clones only and misses some. This table has some 150,000 clones, about 89% appearing once. Sequenced here: peripheral blood, sampled on day 0 of AZD1222 vaccination. Receptors originate from an adult in good health. Each CDR3 is given with its conserved first and last residue. D genes are given only for firm matches. A clone size is listed for some rows: how often the clone was seen (once, few, many), or a class if it is expanded.

abundance: .; j_gene: TRBJ1-1; d_gene: TRBD1; v_gene: TRBV2; CDR3aa: CASSGQGNTEAFF; CDR3nt: TGTGCCAGCAGTGGACAGGGGAACACTGAAGCTTTCTTT
abundance: once; j_gene: TRBJ1-4; d_gene: TRBD1; v_gene: TRBV19; CDR3aa: CASSLGQGVPNEKLFF; CDR3nt: TGTGCCAGTAGTCTGGGACAGGGGGTTCCCAATGAAAAACTGTTTTTT
abundance: .; j_gene: TRBJ1-5; d_gene: .; v_gene: TRBV2; CDR3aa: CASSFQPYQPQHF; CDR3nt: TGTGCCAGCAGTTTCCAGCCATATCAGCCCCAGCATTTT
abundance: .; j_gene: TRBJ1-5; d_gene: .; v_gene: TRBV6-4; CDR3aa: CASSDEAGNQPQHF; CDR3nt: TGTGCCAGCAGTGATGAAGCTGGGAATCAGCCCCAGCATTTT
abundance: .; j_gene: TRBJ1-1; d_gene: TRBD1; v_gene: TRBV28; CDR3aa: CASRTPGQGEAFF; CDR3nt: TGTGCCAGCAGAACCCCGGGACAGGGAGAGGCTTTCTTT
abundance: .; j_gene: TRBJ1-2; d_gene: TRBD1; v_gene: TRBV3-1/TRBV3-2; CDR3aa: CASSQERTGGTSEYTF; CDR3nt: TGTGCCAGCAGCCAAGAGAGGACAGGGGGGACTAGCGAGTACACCTTC
abundance: .; j_gene: TRBJ1-2; d_gene: .; v_gene: TRBV29-1; CDR3aa: CSVDDDIGVGGYTF; CDR3nt: TGCAGCGTTGATGATGATATTGGGGTTGGTGGCTACACCTTC
abundance: .; j_gene: TRBJ1-5; d_gene: .; v_gene: TRBV5-1; CDR3aa: CASSFGGGGQPQHF; CDR3nt: TGCGCCAGCAGCTTCGGAGGGGGAGGTCAGCCCCAGCATTTT
abundance: .; j_gene: TRBJ2-7; d_gene: TRBD1; v_gene: TRBV13; CDR3aa: CASSIRDRGQDVYEQYF; CDR3nt: TGTGCCAGCAGCATCCGGGACAGGGGCCAGGATGTGTACGAGCAGTACTTC
abundance: .; j_gene: TRBJ2-6; d_gene: TRBD1; v_gene: TRBV5-8; CDR3aa: CASSKTGARISGANVLTF; CDR3nt: TGTGCCAGCAGCAAGACAGGGGCGCGCATATCTGGGGCCAACGTCCTGACTTTC
abundance: .; j_gene: TRBJ1-5; d_gene: .; v_gene: TRBV28; CDR3aa: CASSPQGFDGNQPQHF; CDR3nt: TGTGCCAGCAGTCCACAGGGATTCGATGGCAATCAGCCCCAGCATTTT
abundance: .; j_gene: TRBJ1-1; d_gene: .; v_gene: TRBV18; CDR3aa: CASSSRGRRNTEAFF; CDR3nt: TGTGCCAGCTCATCGAGGGGTAGACGGAACACTGAAGCTTTCTTT
abundance: .; j_gene: TRBJ2-6; d_gene: TRBD2; v_gene: TRBV18; CDR3aa: CASHPTSGSRTGANVLTF; CDR3nt: TGTGCCAGCCATCCGACTAGCGGGAGCCGAACTGGGGCCAACGTCCTGACTTTC
abundance: .; j_gene: TRBJ2-1; d_gene: .; v_gene: TRBV18; CDR3aa: CASSQEGAEQFF; CDR3nt: TGTGCCAGCTCCCAAGAGGGAGCTGAGCAGTTCTTC
abundance: .; j_gene: TRBJ2-7; d_gene: .; v_gene: TRBV5-8; CDR3aa: CASSQRTVSSYEQYF; CDR3nt: TGTGCCAGCAGCCAGAGGACAGTTAGCTCCTACGAGCAGTACTTC
abundance: .; j_gene: TRBJ2-7; d_gene: .; v_gene: TRBV4-2; CDR3aa: CASSQVWGSAYEQYF; CDR3nt: TGTGCCAGCAGCCAAGTATGGGGTAGCGCCTACGAGCAGTACTTC
abundance: .; j_gene: TRBJ2-1; d_gene: .; v_gene: TRBV11-2; CDR3aa: CASSDTGNEQFF; CDR3nt: TGTGCCAGCAGCGACACGGGAAATGAGCAGTTCTTC
abundance: .; j_gene: TRBJ1-4; d_gene: .; v_gene: TRBV3-1/TRBV3-2; CDR3aa: CASSQDLGNPNEKLFF; CDR3nt: TGTGCCAGCAGCCAAGATTTGGGCAATCCAAATGAAAAACTGTTTTTT
abundance: .; j_gene: TRBJ2-1; d_gene: .; v_gene: TRBV7-9; CDR3aa: CASSLDVRIQYNEQFF; CDR3nt: TGTGCCAGCAGCTTAGACGTGAGAATACAATACAATGAGCAGTTCTTC
abundance: .; j_gene: TRBJ2-7; d_gene: TRBD2; v_gene: TRBV19; CDR3aa: CASSLGASGRLRYEQYF; CDR3nt: TGTGCCAGTAGCCTCGGGGCTAGCGGGAGGCTCCGCTACGAGCAGTACTTC
abundance: .; j_gene: TRBJ2-3; d_gene: .; v_gene: TRBV3-1/TRBV3-2; CDR3aa: CASSTRVRTDTQYF; CDR3nt: TGTGCCAGCAGCACCCGGGTTCGCACAGATACGCAGTATTTT
abundance: .; j_gene: TRBJ2-1; d_gene: .; v_gene: TRBV7-3; CDR3aa: CASSPGLYYNEQFF; CDR3nt: TGTGCCAGCAGCCCGGGACTTTACTACAATGAGCAGTTCTTC
abundance: .; j_gene: TRBJ2-1; d_gene: .; v_gene: TRBV5-5; CDR3aa: CASSLVGIGEQFF; CDR3nt: TGTGCCAGCAGCTTGGTAGGGATAGGAGAGCAGTTCTTC
abundance: few; j_gene: TRBJ1-2; d_gene: .; v_gene: TRBV18; CDR3aa: CASSPDANYGYTF; CDR3nt: TGTGCCAGCTCCCCGGACGCTAACTATGGCTACACCTTC
abundance: .; j_gene: TRBJ1-1; d_gene: .; v_gene: TRBV21-1; CDR3aa: CASSPCITNTEAFF; CDR3nt: TGTGCCAGCAGCCCCTGTATAACAAACACTGAAGCTTTCTTT
abundance: .; j_gene: TRBJ1-5; d_gene: .; v_gene: TRBV2; CDR3aa: CASSDGSPTAQHF; CDR3nt: TGTGCCAGCAGTGATGGGAGCCCCACGGCCCAGCATTTT
abundance: .; j_gene: TRBJ2-7; d_gene: .; v_gene: TRBV10-3; CDR3aa: CAISESGSYEQYF; CDR3nt: TGTGCCATCAGTGAGTCCGGAAGCTACGAGCAGTACTTC
abundance: .; j_gene: TRBJ1-1; d_gene: .; v_gene: TRBV3-1/TRBV3-2; CDR3aa: CASSQPTGGTEAFF; CDR3nt: TGTGCCAGCAGCCAACCTACAGGTGGAACTGAAGCTTTCTTT
abundance: few; j_gene: TRBJ2-3; d_gene: .; v_gene: TRBV7-9; CDR3aa: CASSLGTSDTQYF; CDR3nt: TGTGCCAGCAGCTTAGGGACCTCAGATACGCAGTATTTT
abundance: .; j_gene: TRBJ1-2; d_gene: .; v_gene: TRBV5-1; CDR3aa: CASSLVGGGYTF; CDR3nt: TGCGCCAGCAGCTTGGTTGGGGGCGGCTACACCTTC
abundance: .; j_gene: TRBJ1-2; d_gene: .; v_gene: TRBV5-6; CDR3aa: CASSLVGQPLDYGYTF; CDR3nt: TGTGCCAGCAGCTTGGTAGGACAGCCCCTTGACTATGGCTACACCTTC
abundance: .; j_gene: TRBJ1-2; d_gene: .; v_gene: TRBV7-2; CDR3aa: CASSQDSLYGYTF; CDR3nt: TGTGCCAGCAGTCAGGACAGTCTCTATGGCTACACCTTC
abundance: .; j_gene: TRBJ2-2; d_gene: TRBD2; v_gene: TRBV19; CDR3aa: CASRAQLAANTGELFF; CDR3nt: TGTGCCAGTAGAGCTCAACTAGCGGCGAACACCGGGGAGCTGTTTTTT
abundance: once; j_gene: TRBJ1-5; d_gene: .; v_gene: TRBV27; CDR3aa: CASSSTPPMTGYSNQPQHF; CDR3nt: TGTGCCAGCAGTTCGACCCCCCCGATGACAGGCTATAGCAATCAGCCCCAGCATTTT
abundance: once; j_gene: TRBJ2-3; d_gene: TRBD2; v_gene: TRBV29-1; CDR3aa: CSVEASGSRTDTQYF; CDR3nt: TGCAGCGTTGAGGCTAGCGGGAGTAGGACAGATACGCAGTATTTT
abundance: .; j_gene: TRBJ2-1; d_gene: TRBD1; v_gene: TRBV7-2; CDR3aa: CASSYRQGISYNEQFF; CDR3nt: TGTGCCAGCAGCTACCGACAGGGGATTTCCTACAATGAGCAGTTCTTC
abundance: .; j_gene: TRBJ2-7; d_gene: TRBD1; v_gene: TRBV6-6; CDR3aa: CASNAGTGGIYEQYF; CDR3nt: TGTGCCAGCAATGCCGGGACAGGGGGTATCTACGAGCAGTACTTC
abundance: .; j_gene: TRBJ2-6; d_gene: TRBD1; v_gene: TRBV19; CDR3aa: CASSVGTVVSGANVLTF; CDR3nt: TGTGCCAGTAGTGTCGGGACAGTCGTATCTGGGGCCAACGTCCTGACTTTC
abundance: .; j_gene: TRBJ1-4; d_gene: .; v_gene: TRBV5-1; CDR3aa: CASSLGRGNVGEKLFF; CDR3nt: TGCGCCAGCAGCTTGGGTCGGGGAAACGTGGGTGAAAAACTGTTTTTT
abundance: .; j_gene: TRBJ2-5; d_gene: TRBD1; v_gene: TRBV7-9; CDR3aa: CATLAGTGGWGETQYF; CDR3nt: TGTGCCACCCTAGCCGGAACAGGGGGCTGGGGAGAGACCCAGTACTTC
abundance: .; j_gene: TRBJ1-6; d_gene: TRBD1; v_gene: TRBV5-1; CDR3aa: CASSQTGGVGSPLHF; CDR3nt: TGCGCCAGCAGCCAGACAGGGGGTGTGGGTTCACCCCTCCACTTT
abundance: .; j_gene: TRBJ1-6; d_gene: .; v_gene: TRBV7-7; CDR3aa: CASSLHRTRGGWHSPLHF; CDR3nt: TGTGCCAGCAGCTTACACCGTACCAGGGGAGGTTGGCATTCACCCCTCCACTTT
abundance: .; j_gene: TRBJ1-4; d_gene: .; v_gene: TRBV6-5; CDR3aa: CASGEIIGSREKLFF; CDR3nt: TGTGCCAGCGGCGAGATTATAGGTTCACGGGAAAAACTGTTTTTT
abundance: .; j_gene: TRBJ2-1; d_gene: TRBD1; v_gene: TRBV24-1; CDR3aa: CATSDRWTGTRKQFF; CDR3nt: TGTGCCACCAGTGATAGATGGACAGGGACGAGAAAGCAGTTCTTC
abundance: .; j_gene: TRBJ2-1; d_gene: .; v_gene: TRBV6-5; CDR3aa: CASTSGNNEQFF; CDR3nt: TGTGCCAGCACCTCAGGGAACAATGAGCAGTTCTTC
abundance: .; j_gene: TRBJ1-2; d_gene: .; v_gene: TRBV24-1; CDR3aa: CATSDSGLRSGYGYTF; CDR3nt: TGTGCCACCAGTGATTCCGGACTTAGATCGGGCTATGGCTACACCTTC
abundance: .; j_gene: TRBJ1-2; d_gene: TRBD1; v_gene: TRBV4-3; CDR3aa: CASSQDRGEGYTF; CDR3nt: TGCGCCAGCAGCCAAGACAGGGGGGAAGGCTACACCTTC
abundance: .; j_gene: TRBJ2-1; d_gene: TRBD1; v_gene: TRBV19; CDR3aa: CASSIGTAYNEQFF; CDR3nt: TGTGCCAGTAGTATTGGGACAGCCTACAATGAGCAGTTCTTC
abundance: .; j_gene: TRBJ1-3; d_gene: .; v_gene: TRBV3-1/TRBV3-2; CDR3aa: CASSSHLSSGNTIYF; CDR3nt: TGTGCCAGCAGCTCCCACCTTAGCTCTGGAAACACCATATATTTT
abundance: .; j_gene: TRBJ2-7; d_gene: TRBD2; v_gene: TRBV28; CDR3aa: CASRLAGYEQYF; CDR3nt: TGTGCCAGCAGACTAGCGGGTTACGAGCAGTACTTC
abundance: .; j_gene: TRBJ1-5; d_gene: TRBD1; v_gene: TRBV5-4; CDR3aa: CASSLGGQGHQPQHF; CDR3nt: TGTGCCAGCAGCTTGGGCGGACAGGGGCATCAGCCCCAGCATTTT
abundance: once; j_gene: TRBJ2-5; d_gene: .; v_gene: TRBV5-1; CDR3aa: CASSLFRGETQYF; CDR3nt: TGCGCCAGCAGCTTGTTTAGGGGGGAGACCCAGTACTTC
abundance: .; j_gene: TRBJ1-1; d_gene: .; v_gene: TRBV6-1; CDR3aa: CASSEVPRGVTEAFF; CDR3nt: TGTGCCAGCAGTGAAGTACCTCGAGGGGTTACTGAAGCTTTCTTT
abundance: .; j_gene: TRBJ1-2; d_gene: TRBD1; v_gene: TRBV4-1; CDR3aa: CASSQWPQDRGSFSYGYTF; CDR3nt: TGCGCCAGCAGCCAATGGCCCCAGGACAGGGGCAGCTTTAGCTATGGCTACACCTTC
abundance: .; j_gene: TRBJ1-1; d_gene: TRBD1; v_gene: TRBV7-9; CDR3aa: CASSSGGGTEAFF; CDR3nt: TGTGCCAGCAGCTCAGGGGGGGGCACTGAAGCTTTCTTT
abundance: .; j_gene: TRBJ1-1; d_gene: .; v_gene: TRBV30; CDR3aa: CAWSAPGTRTEAFF; CDR3nt: TGTGCCTGGAGTGCCCCCGGGACTCGGACTGAAGCTTTCTTT
abundance: few; j_gene: TRBJ2-2; d_gene: .; v_gene: TRBV6-4; CDR3aa: CASRTEGWGAGELFF; CDR3nt: TGTGCCAGCAGGACCGAAGGATGGGGGGCCGGGGAGCTGTTTTTT